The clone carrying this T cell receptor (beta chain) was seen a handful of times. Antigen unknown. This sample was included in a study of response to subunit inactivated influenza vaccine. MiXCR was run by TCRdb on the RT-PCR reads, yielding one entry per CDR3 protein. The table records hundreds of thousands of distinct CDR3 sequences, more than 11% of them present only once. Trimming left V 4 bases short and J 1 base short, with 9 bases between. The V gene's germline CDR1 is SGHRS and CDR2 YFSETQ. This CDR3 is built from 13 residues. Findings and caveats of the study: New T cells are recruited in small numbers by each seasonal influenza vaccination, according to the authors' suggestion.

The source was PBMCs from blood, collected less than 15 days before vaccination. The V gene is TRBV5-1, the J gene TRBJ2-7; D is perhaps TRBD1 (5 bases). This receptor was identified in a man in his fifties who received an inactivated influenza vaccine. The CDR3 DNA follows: TGCGCCAGCAGCACGGACATGTCCTACGAGCAGTACTTC. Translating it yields CASSTDMSYEQYF.